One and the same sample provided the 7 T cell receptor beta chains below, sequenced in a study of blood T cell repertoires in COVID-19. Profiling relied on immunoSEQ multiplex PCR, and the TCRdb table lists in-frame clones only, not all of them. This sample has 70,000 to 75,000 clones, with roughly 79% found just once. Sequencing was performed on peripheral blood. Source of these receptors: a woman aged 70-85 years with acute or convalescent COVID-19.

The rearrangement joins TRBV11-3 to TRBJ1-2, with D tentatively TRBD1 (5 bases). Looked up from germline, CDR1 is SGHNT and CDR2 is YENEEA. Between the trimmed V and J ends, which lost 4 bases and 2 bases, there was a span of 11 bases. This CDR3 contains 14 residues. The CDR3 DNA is TGTGCCAGCAGCTCATTTCGACAGAACTATGGCTACACCTTC. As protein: CASSSFRQNYGYTF.

The DNA of the CDR3 is TGTGCCAGCAGTTCAAAACGGGTTCCGGGGGATACGCAGTATTTT. This codes for CASSSKRVPGDTQYF. This chain joins TRBV5-6 and TRBJ2-3; D is possibly TRBD2 (5 bases). Germline V gene sequence: CDR1 SGHDT, CDR2 YYEEEE. V lost 5 bases and J 6 bases, leaving 19 bases between the germline ends. The CDR3 is made up of 15 amino acids.

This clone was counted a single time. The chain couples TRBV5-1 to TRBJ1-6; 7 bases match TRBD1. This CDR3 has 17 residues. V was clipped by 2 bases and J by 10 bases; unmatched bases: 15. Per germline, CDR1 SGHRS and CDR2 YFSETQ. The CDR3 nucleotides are TGCGCCAGCAGCTTTTCCCGACTACAGGGGTTTTCCTCACCCCTCCACTTT. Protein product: CASSFSRLQGFSSPLHF.

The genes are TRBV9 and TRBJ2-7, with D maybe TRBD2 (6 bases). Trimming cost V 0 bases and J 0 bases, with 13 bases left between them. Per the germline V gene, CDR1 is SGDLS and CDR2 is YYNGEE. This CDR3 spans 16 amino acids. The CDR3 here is CASSVGGGLGSYEQYF. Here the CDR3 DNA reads TGTGCCAGCAGCGTAGGTGGAGGGCTCGGCTCCTACGAGCAGTACTTC.

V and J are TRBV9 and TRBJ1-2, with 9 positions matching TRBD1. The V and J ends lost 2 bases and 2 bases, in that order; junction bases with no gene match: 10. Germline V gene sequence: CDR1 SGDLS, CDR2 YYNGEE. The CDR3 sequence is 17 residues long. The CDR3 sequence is CASSVNPDRGGNYGYTF. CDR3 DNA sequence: TGTGCCAGCAGCGTCAACCCGGACAGGGGAGGCAACTATGGCTACACCTTC. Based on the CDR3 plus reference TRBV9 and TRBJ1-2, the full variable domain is DSGVTQTPKHLITATGQRVTLRCSPRSGDLSVYWYQQSLDQGLQFLIQYYNGEERAKGNILERFSAQQFPDLHSELNLSSLELGDSALYFCASSVNPDRGGNYGYTFGSGTRLTVV.

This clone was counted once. The CDR3 DNA follows: TGCGCCAGCAGCCTGGGTACCGGGACAGGGGGCAATCAGCCCCAGCATTTT. It translates to CASSLGTGTGGNQPQHF. V is TRBV5-1 and J is TRBJ1-5; 10 positions match TRBD1. The CDR3 consists of 17 residues. V dropped 4 bases and J dropped 2; count of bases not matched to a gene: 9. The germline V gene has CDR1 SGHRS and CDR2 YFSETQ.

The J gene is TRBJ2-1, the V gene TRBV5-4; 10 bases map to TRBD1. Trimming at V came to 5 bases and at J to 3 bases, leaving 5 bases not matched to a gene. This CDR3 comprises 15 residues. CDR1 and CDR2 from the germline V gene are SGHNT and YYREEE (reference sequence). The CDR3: CASSSGTGVYNEQFF. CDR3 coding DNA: TGTGCCAGCAGTTCCGGGACAGGGGTCTACAATGAGCAGTTCTTC.